The entry below gives a single T cell receptor beta chain sequence along with its context. Germline V lookup: CDR1 SGHRS, CDR2 YFSETQ. Germline trimming cut 0 bases from V and 5 bases from J; bases unmatched to any gene: 4. The CDR3 covers 15 residues. This sample is drawn from a study of blood T cell repertoires in COVID-19. Study at large: Sites in the United States, Italy and Spain provided acute and convalescent COVID-19 samples.

In the study's own analysis: For nucleated cells, counts were estimated from reference gene primer amplification. TCRdb's table, derived via immunoSEQ multiplex PCR, lists solely in-frame clones and lacks some. V and J calls and clone size follow that table, whereas D and trimming were derived from the DNA. This table holds tens of thousands of clones, roughly nine tenths found once. This clonotype was sampled from a woman older than 75 with acute or convalescent COVID-19. V usage is TRBV5-1 and J usage is TRBJ2-1, with TRBD2 matching 8 bases. Material: peripheral blood. CDR3 in amino acids: CASSLAGGLNNEQFF. DNA for the CDR3: TGCGCCAGCAGCTTGGCGGGGGGGCTCAACAATGAGCAGTTCTTC.